Here is one T cell receptor beta chain with its context. The target antigen is unknown. These data belong to a study of T cell responses to AZD1222 COVID-19 vaccine. Study results and caveats: Of spike-specific TCRs, nearly half reportedly target regions left unmutated in variants. At baseline, just 6 or 7 AZD1222 recipients tested seropositive.

Repertoires were generated with immunoSEQ multiplex PCR, while TCRdb's copy carries only in-frame clones and drops some. The sample consists of more than 70,000 clones, 85% to 95% of them appearing once. The CDR3 is 15 residues long. Trimming pared 3 bases from V and 1 base from J, leaving 11 bases between. Germline V lookup: CDR1 LNHDA, CDR2 SQIVND (reference sequence). The clonotype comes from an adult who received the AZD1222 COVID-19 vaccine. The sample here was peripheral blood, taken 28 days after the second AZD1222 dose. The J gene is TRBJ2-3, the V gene TRBV19; D might be TRBD1 (5 bases). The CDR3 sequence is CASSIGQTGTDTQYF. CDR3 in DNA: TGTGCCAGTAGTATCGGACAAACGGGCACAGATACGCAGTATTTT. Together with reference TRBV19 and TRBJ2-3, the CDR3 gives the full variable domain: DGGITQSPKYLFRKEGQNVTLSCEQNLNHDAMYWYRQDPGQGLRLIYYSQIVNDFQKGDIAEGYSVSREKKESFPLTVTSAQKNPTAFYLCASSIGQTGTDTQYFGPGTRLTVL.